This entry lists 10 T cell receptor beta chains sequenced from one sample in a study of blood T cell repertoires in COVID-19 (dated by TCRdb to about 2020). Receptor amplification or capture employed the immunoSEQ multiplex PCR assay. TCRdb stores this immuneACCESS table with in-frame sequences only. Part of the clones is absent; in the studies checked, under half of the shortfall reflects unresolved V genes, and no reason is known for the rest. Present in this sample are some 78,000 clones, 86% of which were seen just once. The ten largest account for about 26% of the sample. Sequencing input: peripheral blood. The receptors derive from a man aged 45 to 65 with active or convalescent COVID-19.

V gene TRBV14 combines with J gene TRBJ1-2, with 11 nucleotides matching TRBD1. The germline CDR1 and CDR2 sequences are SGHDN and FVKESK. The CDR3 extends over 16 amino acids. The trim removed 2 bases at V and 8 bases at J, leaving 10 bases unmatched. The CDR3, as DNA: TGTGCCAGCAGCCAACTCCCGGGACAGGGGGTCTACGGCTACACCTTC. It translates to CASSQLPGQGVYGYTF. Complete variable domain (other parts from reference TRBV14 and TRBJ1-2): EAGVTQFPSHSVIEKGQTVTLRCDPISGHDNLYWYRRVMGKEIKFLLHFVKESKQDESGMPNNRFLAERTGGTYSTLKVQPAELEDSGVYFCASSQLPGQGVYGYTFGSGTRLTVV.

This clone has only a few counts. The chain employs TRBV12-3 or TRBV12-4 and TRBJ2-3; 7 bases are a match to TRBD1. Trimming cost V 6 bases and J 6 bases; bases outside gene matches: 6. The length of the CDR3 is 13 residues. The CDR3 is CASREGGMDTQYF. The CDR3 DNA is TGTGCCAGCAGAGAAGGGGGCATGGATACGCAGTATTTT.

The V and J genes are TRBV30 and TRBJ1-6, with D perhaps matching TRBD1 (6 bases). V gave up 4 bases and J gave up 8 bases, with 18 bases separating them. The length of the CDR3 is 15 residues. Germline CDR1 GTSNPN, CDR2 SVGIG (reference sequence). The CDR3: CAWTPGQGTYSPLHF. The CDR3 DNA reads TGTGCCTGGACTCCGGGACAAGGGACGTATTCACCCCTCCACTTT.

This chain uses TRBV28 with TRBJ1-2; D not certain. CDR3 length: 15 amino acids. The germline CDR1 and CDR2 sequences are MDHEN and SYDVKM. V shed 8 bases and J shed 4 bases, with 20 bases lying between them. The CDR3 DNA follows: TGTGCCAGCCGCGGGGAGGGCGGGTCTTTCTATGGCTACACCTTC. Translation: CASRGEGGSFYGYTF.

The chain is built from TRBV28 and TRBJ2-5, with D perhaps matching TRBD2 (6 bases). Trimming took 4 bases from V and 5 from J, leaving 14 bases between them. Germline V gives CDR1 MDHEN, CDR2 SYDVKM. CDR3 length equals 14 residues. CDR3 in DNA: TGTGCCAGCAGTTCGCGACTAGTTGGGGAGACCCAGTACTTC. Amino acids: CASSSRLVGETQYF.

This chain uses TRBV9 with TRBJ1-3; D gene uncertain. The CDR3 covers 15 residues. V dropped 3 bases and J dropped 0 bases, with 10 bases sitting between them. Germline loops: CDR1 SGDLS, CDR2 YYNGEE. The DNA for the CDR3 is TGTGCCAGCAGCGCGACACCGGCCTCTGGAAACACCATATATTTT. It yields the protein CASSATPASGNTIYF. The full variable domain, completed using reference TRBV9 and TRBJ1-3, is DSGVTQTPKHLITATGQRVTLRCSPRSGDLSVYWYQQSLDQGLQFLIQYYNGEERAKGNILERFSAQQFPDLHSELNLSSLELGDSALYFCASSATPASGNTIYFGEGSWLTVV.

This rearrangement joins TRBV6-1 to TRBJ1-6, with D possibly being TRBD1 (5 bases). The germline V gene has CDR1 MNHNS and CDR2 SASEGT. Trimming took off 3 bases at V and 7 bases at J, with 22 bases between the two ends. The CDR3 spans 18 residues. CDR3 nucleotide sequence: TGTGCCAGCAGTGACCCCCTCGGCCAGGGCTTAATCAATTCACCCCTCCACTTT. Residues: CASSDPLGQGLINSPLHF.

This chain connects TRBV7-8 to TRBJ1-5; tentative D call: TRBD1 (6 bases). V was pared by 1 base and J by 2 bases, with 9 bases between. Germline values: CDR1 SGHVS, CDR2 FQNEAQ. CDR3 length equals 15 residues. The CDR3 coding sequence is TGTGCCAGCAGCTTAGGGGCAGGGGGCAATCAGCCCCAGCATTTT. Translating it yields CASSLGAGGNQPQHF.

This clone was recorded only once. The genes are TRBV24-1 and TRBJ2-2, with 7 bases that match TRBD1. Germline assignment: CDR1 KGHDR and CDR2 SFDVKD. The ends lost 9 bases at V and 4 bases at J; junction bases unmatched: 10. There are 15 residues in the CDR3. For the CDR3, the DNA is TGTGCCACCTCTCCAGGGGGAGACGGCACCGGGGAGCTGTTTTTT. Its translation: CATSPGGDGTGELFF.

This rearrangement joins TRBV18 to TRBJ1-1; 7 bases line up with TRBD1. Germline V gene lookup returns CDR1 KGHSH and CDR2 LQKENI. The CDR3 has 13 amino acids. J gave up 2 bases and V 6 bases, and 3 bases lay outside the gene matches. CDR3 DNA sequence: TGTGCCAGCTCCCGGGACAGAAACACTGAAGCTTTCTTT. This gives the protein CASSRDRNTEAFF.